These T cell receptor beta chains were read from a single sample in a study of blood T cell repertoires in COVID-19. TCRdb's table, derived via immunoSEQ multiplex PCR, lists solely in-frame clones and lacks some. The sample records roughly 57,000 clones, around 77% being singletons. The source material was peripheral blood. The receptors here all came from a man in his 60s with acute or convalescent COVID-19. Both conserved end residues are part of each CDR3. A D gene is named only where the DNA matches it firmly. Rows may omit the clone size; those that give it use once, few, many or a size class.

J: TRBJ2-3
V: TRBV2
size: -
D: -
CDR3: CASSDYGFTDTQYF
DNA: TGTGCCAGCAGTGACTACGGGTTCACAGATACGCAGTATTTT

J: TRBJ2-2
V: TRBV7-9
size: -
D: -
CDR3: CASSLPGSGELFF
DNA: TGTGCCAGCAGCTTACCGGGGTCCGGGGAGCTGTTTTTT

J: TRBJ1-4
V: TRBV5-1
size: -
D: -
CDR3: CASSLQANEKLFF
DNA: TGCGCCAGCAGCTTACAGGCTAATGAAAAACTGTTTTTT

J: TRBJ1-6
V: TRBV6-1
size: -
D: -
CDR3: CASSEANREGSPLHF
DNA: TGTGCCAGCAGTGAAGCAAACAGGGAAGGTTCACCCCTCCACTTT

J: TRBJ1-2
V: TRBV29-1
size: -
D: -
CDR3: CSVPTSGNYGYTF
DNA: TGCAGCGTTCCCACGTCCGGTAACTATGGCTACACCTTC

J: TRBJ2-3
V: TRBV2
size: -
D: TRBD1
CDR3: CASGGQTFSTDTQYF
DNA: TGTGCCAGCGGGGGACAGACTTTTAGCACAGATACGCAGTATTTT

J: TRBJ2-1
V: TRBV6-5
size: -
D: TRBD1
CDR3: CASSPRQGRYNEQFF
DNA: TGTGCCAGCAGTCCGCGACAGGGGAGATACAATGAGCAGTTCTTC

J: TRBJ2-7
V: TRBV11-2
size: -
D: TRBD2
CDR3: CASSFASGGAYEQYF
DNA: TGTGCCAGCAGCTTTGCTAGCGGGGGGGCCTACGAGCAGTACTTC

J: TRBJ1-1
V: TRBV5-4
size: -
D: -
CDR3: CASSSLTLNTEAFF
DNA: TGTGCCAGCAGCTCGTTGACACTGAACACTGAAGCTTTCTTT

J: TRBJ1-5
V: TRBV19
size: -
D: TRBD1
CDR3: CASSLTTGTGQPQHF
DNA: TGTGCCAGTAGCCTGACGACAGGGACCGGTCAGCCCCAGCATTTT

J: TRBJ1-1
V: TRBV10-3
size: -
D: -
CDR3: CAISERGDTEAFF
DNA: TGTGCCATCAGTGAGCGGGGAGATACTGAAGCTTTCTTT

J: TRBJ1-1
V: TRBV25-1
size: -
D: -
CDR3: CASCRDNTEAFF
DNA: TGTGCCAGCTGCAGGGATAACACTGAAGCTTTCTTT

J: TRBJ1-2
V: TRBV28
size: -
D: -
CDR3: CASSGGGKYGYTF
DNA: TGTGCCAGCAGTGGGGGGGGAAAGTATGGCTACACCTTC

J: TRBJ1-1
V: TRBV19
size: -
D: -
CDR3: CASSQGTEAFF
DNA: TGTGCCAGTAGCCAGGGGACTGAAGCTTTCTTT

J: TRBJ2-7
V: TRBV18
size: -
D: TRBD1
CDR3: CASSRDRSANEQYF
DNA: TGTGCCAGCTCACGGGACAGGTCTGCCAACGAGCAGTACTTC

J: TRBJ2-7
V: TRBV6-1
size: -
D: TRBD1
CDR3: CASSGDRDRASYF
DNA: TGTGCCAGCAGTGGAGACCGGGACAGGGCTTCTTACTTC

J: TRBJ1-3
V: TRBV13
size: few
D: -
CDR3: CAKIGVGGCGNTIYF
DNA: TGTGCCAAGATAGGGGTAGGAGGGTGCGGAAACACCATATATTTT

J: TRBJ2-1
V: TRBV7-3
size: -
D: TRBD1
CDR3: CASSLGAGGNYNEQFF
DNA: TGTGCCAGCAGCTTGGGGGCAGGGGGTAACTACAATGAGCAGTTCTTC

J: TRBJ1-1
V: TRBV2
size: -
D: TRBD1
CDR3: CASSEGQAAFF
DNA: TGTGCCAGCAGTGAGGGACAGGCGGCTTTCTTT

J: TRBJ1-2
V: TRBV7-2
size: -
D: -
CDR3: CASSLGSAWVGYTF
DNA: TGTGCCAGCAGCTTAGGGAGCGCCTGGGTTGGCTACACCTTC

J: TRBJ1-2
V: TRBV6-6
size: -
D: -
CDR3: CASSYPGGLKGDGYTF
DNA: TGTGCCAGCAGTTACCCCGGAGGTTTGAAGGGGGATGGCTACACCTTC

J: TRBJ2-2
V: TRBV9
size: -
D: TRBD1
CDR3: CASSARTGNTGELFF
DNA: TGTGCCAGCAGCGCCAGGACAGGGAACACCGGGGAGCTGTTTTTT

J: TRBJ1-5
V: TRBV19
size: -
D: -
CDR3: CASIGSGRNQPQHF
DNA: TGTGCCAGTATCGGTAGCGGACGCAATCAGCCCCAGCATTTT

J: TRBJ1-1
V: TRBV7-2
size: once
D: -
CDR3: CASSPHSMNTEAFF
DNA: TGTGCCAGCAGCCCCCATTCCATGAACACTGAAGCTTTCTTT

J: TRBJ1-1
V: TRBV7-2
size: -
D: -
CDR3: CASSPRNTEAFF
DNA: TGTGCCAGCAGCCCTAGGAACACTGAAGCTTTCTTT

J: TRBJ2-2
V: TRBV5-1
size: once
D: -
CDR3: CASSSGGPTGELFF
DNA: TGCGCCAGCAGCTCAGGGGGGCCCACCGGGGAGCTGTTTTTT

J: TRBJ1-1
V: TRBV18
size: -
D: -
CDR3: CASSSGRGNTEAFF
DNA: TGTGCCAGCTCATCGGGCAGGGGGAACACTGAAGCTTTCTTT

J: TRBJ2-2
V: TRBV29-1
size: -
D: TRBD1
CDR3: CSAGQGLAGELFF
DNA: TGCAGCGCTGGACAGGGTCTGGCCGGGGAGCTGTTTTTT

J: TRBJ1-3
V: TRBV2
size: -
D: TRBD1
CDR3: CASSSRNLGQPISGNTIYF
DNA: TGTGCCAGCAGTAGTAGGAACCTGGGACAGCCGATCTCTGGAAACACCATATATTTT

J: TRBJ1-1
V: TRBV4-1
size: -
D: TRBD1
CDR3: CASSFRDRVRTEAFF
DNA: TGCGCCAGCAGCTTCCGGGACAGGGTCAGAACTGAAGCTTTCTTT

J: TRBJ2-2
V: TRBV10-3
size: -
D: -
CDR3: CAISESRGENTGELFF
DNA: TGTGCCATCAGTGAGTCGAGAGGAGAGAACACCGGGGAGCTGTTTTTT

J: TRBJ1-4
V: TRBV19
size: -
D: TRBD1
CDR3: CASSKRDSNEKLFF
DNA: TGTGCCAGTAGTAAAAGGGACAGCAATGAAAAACTGTTTTTT

J: TRBJ1-1
V: TRBV27
size: -
D: -
CDR3: CASRAQGNFEAFF
DNA: TGTGCCAGCAGGGCTCAGGGAAATTTCGAAGCTTTCTTT

J: TRBJ1-6
V: TRBV7-3
size: -
D: -
CDR3: CASSPQAGGDSPLHF
DNA: TGTGCCAGCAGCCCCCAGGCGGGGGGCGATTCACCCCTCCACTTT

J: TRBJ1-2
V: TRBV18
size: -
D: -
CDR3: CASSPLGINGYTF
DNA: TGTGCCAGCTCTCCCCTAGGCATTAATGGCTACACCTTC

J: TRBJ2-2
V: TRBV12-5
size: -
D: -
CDR3: CASGSPTGLTGGSALFF
DNA: TGTGCTAGTGGATCCCCCACAGGGTTGACTGGAGGATCGGCGCTGTTTTTT

J: TRBJ1-1
V: TRBV4-1
size: -
D: -
CDR3: CASSRQGEGTEAFF
DNA: TGCGCCAGCAGCCGGCAGGGTGAAGGAACTGAAGCTTTCTTT

J: TRBJ2-7
V: TRBV19
size: -
D: -
CDR3: CASSASTEQYF
DNA: TGTGCCAGTAGTGCTAGTACCGAGCAGTACTTC

J: TRBJ1-4
V: TRBV5-1
size: -
D: TRBD1
CDR3: CASSLLGQLNEKLFF
DNA: TGCGCCAGCAGCTTGCTGGGACAGCTTAATGAAAAACTGTTTTTT

J: TRBJ1-5
V: TRBV10-1
size: -
D: -
CDR3: CARAVAQHF
DNA: TGCGCCAGGGCCGTTGCCCAGCATTTT

J: TRBJ2-5
V: TRBV24-1
size: few
D: -
CDR3: CATSDSSQETQYF
DNA: TGTGCCACCAGTGATTCTTCCCAAGAGACCCAGTACTTC

J: TRBJ1-4
V: TRBV28
size: -
D: TRBD1
CDR3: CASSKITGVSNEKLFF
DNA: TGTGCCAGCAGTAAGATCACAGGGGTCTCTAATGAAAAACTGTTTTTT

J: TRBJ2-1
V: TRBV7-2
size: -
D: TRBD2
CDR3: CASSRSGAYNEQFF
DNA: TGTGCCAGCAGCCGTAGCGGGGCTTACAATGAGCAGTTCTTC

J: TRBJ2-2
V: TRBV5-8
size: -
D: TRBD1
CDR3: CASSRRDRVYTGELFF
DNA: TGTGCCAGCAGCCGCCGGGACAGGGTTTACACCGGGGAGCTGTTTTTT

J: TRBJ1-3
V: TRBV7-8
size: few
D: -
CDR3: CASSRGQGNTIYF
DNA: TGTGCCAGCAGCCGCGGACAGGGAAACACCATATATTTT

J: TRBJ2-6
V: TRBV19
size: -
D: -
CDR3: CASSPHSGANVLTF
DNA: TGTGCCAGTAGTCCCCACTCTGGGGCCAACGTCCTGACTTTC

J: TRBJ1-2
V: TRBV7-8
size: -
D: TRBD1
CDR3: CASSLGQAEYYGYTF
DNA: TGTGCCAGCAGTTTGGGACAGGCAGAATACTATGGCTACACCTTC

J: TRBJ2-4
V: TRBV27
size: -
D: -
CDR3: CASSLSGEGVNIQYF
DNA: TGTGCCAGCAGTTTATCAGGGGAGGGGGTAAACATTCAGTACTTC